This T cell receptor beta chain was captured in a study of T cells expressing NK-cell markers. Per the germline V gene, CDR1 is DFQATT and CDR2 is SNEGSKA (reference sequence). The CDR3 totals 14 residues. TCRdb reanalyzed the 5' RACE reads, giving one entry per CDR3 protein sequence and no DNA. Here the sample table reports about 160,000 distinct CDR3 sequences. This chain uses TRBV20-1 with TRBJ2-1; TCRdb proposes TRBD2, but this gene call is untestable without DNA. The specimen was blood T cells: a sorted CD56 or NKG2C T cell subset, CD4+ or CD8+ T cells, or bulk PBMC T cells (not recorded which). The receptor was isolated from a woman between 18 and 69 years old in good health. CDR3: CSASQRGGNNEQFF.